This T cell receptor beta chain originates from a study of regulatory T cells in long-lasting Graves disease. Time point of the sample: persistent/refractory GD, antithyroid drugs over 5 years with positive TRAb. PBMC RNA served as the TCR library source. This clonotype has a count of ten or more. CDR3 length: 14 amino acids. The V and J ends lost 4 bases and 0 bases respectively, with 7 bases between them. Per germline, CDR1 MDHEN and CDR2 SYDVKM. The TCR beta library used iRepertoire HTBI primers with Arm-PCR amplification of CDR3. TCRdb used MiXCR to reprocess the multiplex PCR reads, holding one entry per CDR3 protein. The sample shows 310,000 or so distinct CDR3 sequences, 22% of them seen only once.

This clonotype was obtained from a female donor with Graves disease. Material: peripheral blood mononuclear cells (PBMCs), obtained when the disease was refractory, from a patient treated with antithyroid drugs. The chain links TRBV28 to TRBJ1-5; D not certain. CDR3 DNA: TGTGCCAGCAGTTCTTCTTTTAGCAATCAGCCCCAGCATTTT. This translates into CASSSSFSNQPQHF.